The present entry profiles one T cell receptor beta chain with its context. The sample belongs to a study of control samples from healthy donors and cancer patients. The table came from immunoSEQ multiplex PCR; TCRdb's copy has only in-frame clones and leaves some out. The sample consists of around 110,000 clones, 80% to 90% of them appearing once. V dropped 3 bases and J dropped 6 bases, with 15 bases sitting between them. The germline V gene encodes CDR1 SGDLS and CDR2 YYNGEE. This CDR3 is 15 amino acids long. The chain couples TRBV9 to TRBJ2-2; D possibly uses TRBD1 or TRBD2 (5 bases each). The clonotype comes from a woman in her forties or fifties with colorectal cancer. The sequencing input was PBMCs. CDR3 in DNA: TGTGCCAGCAGCGCCCGGGACCCAGGCGCCGGGGAGCTGTTTTTT. Protein sequence: CASSARDPGAGELFF.